The 27 T cell receptor beta chains reported below all come from one sample, sequenced in a study of blood T cells in healthy people across ages. A second PCR, run for roughly 7 to 11 cycles, used a sample-barcoded 5' primer plus a J-beta primer mix. TCRdb re-analysed the 5' RACE reads in MiXCR, keeping a single row per CDR3 protein. The sample consists of over a million distinct CDR3 sequences, roughly 45% of them appearing once. The sequenced sample was blood. Receptors originate from a woman aged 55-75 years in good health.

V is TRBV12-3 or TRBV12-4 and J is TRBJ2-5; no firm D call. With 5 bases removed from V and 5 bases from J, the gap between germline ends came to 15 bases. This CDR3 has 14 amino acids. CDR3 residues: CASSVQRAVETQYF. CDR3 DNA sequence: TGTGCCAGCAGTGTACAGAGAGCAGTGGAGACCCAGTACTTC.

The chain has TRBV5-1 and TRBJ1-4, with D possibly matching TRBD1 (5 bases). Germline loops: CDR1 SGHRS, CDR2 YFSETQ. The ends were cut back, 6 bases at V and 0 bases at J, with 15 bases in the middle. This CDR3 contains 16 residues. The CDR3 loop is CASTPGGSSTNEKLFF. The CDR3 region has the DNA TGCGCCAGCACCCCGGGGGGGAGTTCAACTAATGAAAAACTGTTTTTT.

The J gene is TRBJ2-7, the V gene TRBV20-1; a weak D match, TRBD1 (6 bases). With 5 bases removed from V and 2 bases from J, the gap between germline ends came to 16 bases. The CDR3 loop spans 14 amino acids. In germline, CDR1 is DFQATT, CDR2 SNEGSKA (reference sequence). The DNA of the CDR3 is TGCAGTGCTCCTCACCTTGGACAGCCCTACGAGCAGTACTTC. Protein sequence: CSAPHLGQPYEQYF.

The chain recombines TRBV6-2 or TRBV6-3 with TRBJ1-2; D not certain. The CDR3 length is 14 residues. With 8 bases removed from V and 0 bases from J, the gap between germline ends came to 13 bases. The V gene's germline CDR1 is MNHEY and CDR2 SVGEGT. CDR3 loop: CASALQESNYGYTF. Written as DNA, the CDR3 is TGTGCCAGCGCCCTCCAGGAGTCTAACTATGGCTACACCTTC.

The DNA of the CDR3 is TGTGCCAGCAGGCTCCCAGACACAGATACGCAGTATTTT. Translation: CASRLPDTDTQYF. V usage is TRBV28 and J usage is TRBJ2-3; D is undetermined. Germline V CDR1 and CDR2: MDHEN, SYDVKM. This CDR3 has 13 residues. V gave up 6 bases and J gave up 2 bases, with 9 bases separating them.

This clonotype has a handful of counts. The chain employs TRBV5-6 and TRBJ2-6, with 11 bases fitting TRBD2. There are 19 residues in the CDR3. After removal of 6 bases from V and 0 bases from J, the junction contained 11 bases not matched to a gene. Germline CDR1 reads SGHDT; CDR2 reads YYEEEE. The CDR3: CASTLPGLADISGANVLTF. CDR3 DNA: TGTGCCAGCACTCTACCGGGACTAGCGGATATCTCTGGGGCCAACGTCCTGACTTTC.

This clonotype has more than one count but fewer than ten. V and J are TRBV27 and TRBJ2-1, with D maybe TRBD2 (6 bases). The CDR3 extends over 13 amino acids. The V gene lost 3 bases and the J gene lost 6 bases, with 9 bases spanning the gap. From germline, CDR1 is MNHEY and CDR2 SMNVEV (reference sequence). In DNA, the CDR3 is TGTGCCAGCAGTTTTGCGGAGGGCAATGAGCAGTTCTTC. This translates into CASSFAEGNEQFF.

The count of this clonotype is one. The chain is built from TRBV12-3 or TRBV12-4 and TRBJ2-3; TRBD1 is a possible D gene (6 bases). The CDR3 contains 14 residues. The V end was cut by 4 bases, the J end by 2 bases, with 10 bases between. CDR3 nucleotides: TGTGCCAGCAGTTGTGGACAGCACACAGATACGCAGTATTTT. It yields the protein CASSCGQHTDTQYF.

V and J are TRBV9 and TRBJ2-3; 10 nucleotides line up with TRBD2. The CDR3 is 16 amino acids. Looked up from germline, CDR1 is SGDLS and CDR2 is YYNGEE. Germline trimming cut 3 bases from V and 2 bases from J; bases unmatched to any gene: 6. CDR3 residues: CASSDESGRATDTQYF. DNA for the CDR3: TGTGCCAGCAGCGACGAAAGCGGGAGGGCCACAGATACGCAGTATTTT.

This clonotype came up many times. V gene TRBV5-1 combines with J gene TRBJ2-5; 7 bases map to TRBD2. CDR1 is SGHRS and CDR2 is YFSETQ in the germline V gene. CDR3 length: 15 residues. After removal of 3 bases from V and 1 base from J, the junction contained 6 bases not matched to a gene. The DNA of the CDR3 is TGCGCCAGCAGCTCTTCGAGCGGGGCCCAAGAGACCCAGTACTTC. Protein: CASSSSSGAQETQYF.

This clonotype was seen a few times. This chain connects TRBV11-2 to TRBJ1-2; no clear D. V lost 1 base and J lost 4, with 10 bases in between. CDR1 is SGHAT, CDR2 FQNNGV, per germline. The CDR3 is made up of 14 amino acids. The CDR3 DNA sequence: TGTGCCAGCAGCTTAGGGGTTGGTCCCTATGGCTACACCTTC. This sequence encodes CASSLGVGPYGYTF.

This chain links TRBV7-2 with TRBJ2-3; the match to TRBD2 covers 8 bases. V shed 4 bases, J shed 4 bases, and the junction held 10 bases outside the gene matches. Germline V gene sequence: CDR1 SGHTA, CDR2 FQGNSA. The CDR3 runs 16 residues. CDR3 nucleotide sequence: TGTGCCAGCAGCTGGCCGGGGGGGGAGGGCCCAGATACGCAGTATTTT. Protein product: CASSWPGGEGPDTQYF.

This clonotype has just a few counts. The rearrangement uses TRBV2 and TRBJ1-2; D uncertain. In germline, CDR1 is SNHLY, CDR2 FYNNEI. This CDR3 is 13 amino acids long. The germline V and J ends were trimmed by 3 bases and 0 bases, with 5 bases remaining between them. Here the CDR3 DNA reads TGTGCCAGCAGTGACCAAACTAACTATGGCTACACCTTC. Translation: CASSDQTNYGYTF.

There are many counts of this clonotype. The CDR3 loop reads CASSSTGRIFYEQYF. As DNA, the CDR3 is TGTGCCAGCAGTTCCACGGGACGGATCTTTTACGAGCAGTACTTC. The genes are TRBV27 and TRBJ2-7; D is perhaps TRBD1 or TRBD2 (5 bases each). There are 15 residues in the CDR3. CDR1 MNHEY and CDR2 SMNVEV come from the germline V gene (reference sequence). Trimming removed 4 bases at V and 4 bases at J, with 17 bases between.

In this sample, this clonotype turned up once. The chain has TRBV30 and TRBJ2-1, with 12 nucleotides matching TRBD2. V was clipped by 4 bases and J by 3 bases; unmatched bases: 7. The germline CDR1 and CDR2 sequences are GTSNPN and SVGIG (reference sequence). This CDR3 has 16 amino acids. The DNA for the CDR3 is TGTGCCTGGACCCCGGGACTAGCGGGTCTCTACAATGAGCAGTTCTTC. Its protein is CAWTPGLAGLYNEQFF.

The chain employs TRBV5-1 and TRBJ1-1; D unresolved. Trimming stripped 0 bases from V and 3 bases from J, with 9 bases between. Germline V gene lookup returns CDR1 SGHRS and CDR2 YFSETQ. The CDR3 is 14 residues long. As DNA, the CDR3 is TGCGCCAGCAGCTTGGAGTCATTGGACACTGAAGCTTTCTTT. Translation: CASSLESLDTEAFF.

This rearrangement joins TRBV29-1 to TRBJ2-7; D is perhaps TRBD2 (5 bases). This CDR3 spans 12 amino acids. The germline gives CDR1 SQVTM, CDR2 ANQGSEA. V was clipped by 7 bases and J by 2 bases, with 12 bases between them. CDR3 coding DNA: TGCAGCGCCAACGACGGGGCCTACGAGCAGTACTTC. This codes for CSANDGAYEQYF.

V gene TRBV18 combines with J gene TRBJ2-3; tentative D call: TRBD1 (6 bases). CDR3 length: 14 residues. Germline V lookup: CDR1 KGHSH, CDR2 LQKENI. V lost 2 bases and J lost 2, with 8 bases in between. CDR3 nucleotide sequence: TGTGCCAGCTCACCAAGACAGGACACAGATACGCAGTATTTT. Translating gives CASSPRQDTDTQYF.

The V call is TRBV25-1, the J call TRBJ2-1; TRBD2 matches at 8 bases. The ends lost 6 bases at V and 1 base at J; junction bases unmatched: 8. The CDR3 extends over 16 amino acids. Germline V gene lookup returns CDR1 MGHDK and CDR2 SYGVNS. CDR3 coding DNA: TGTGCCAGCAGGCCCCGGGGGGGCATGTCCTACAATGAGCAGTTCTTC. Encoded protein: CASRPRGGMSYNEQFF. Combining the CDR3 with reference TRBV25-1 and TRBJ2-1 gives the whole variable domain EADIYQTPRYLVIGTGKKITLECSQTMGHDKMYWYQQDPGMELHLIHYSYGVNSTEKGDLSSESTVSRIRTEHFPLTLESARPSHTSQYLCASRPRGGMSYNEQFFGPGTRLTVL.

This clonotype was detected a few times. The CDR3 bases are TGTGCCAGCAGGCCTAGCGGACCTTACAATGAGCAGTTCTTC. This gives the protein CASRPSGPYNEQFF. V is TRBV7-9 and J is TRBJ2-1; 7 nucleotides line up with TRBD2. The CDR3 sequence is 14 residues long. Germline V lookup: CDR1 SEHNR, CDR2 FQNEAQ (reference sequence). V gave up 6 bases and J gave up 4 bases; unmatched junction bases: 6.

This rearrangement joins TRBV15 to TRBJ2-3; possible D gene TRBD1, 5 bases. CDR1 and CDR2 (germline): LNHNV, YYDKDF (reference sequence). Deletions cut 8 bases from V and 1 base from J, with 16 bases between. The CDR3 spans 15 residues. The DNA for the CDR3 is TGTGCCACCGGCCCAGGGTCGTTTGGCACAGATACGCAGTATTTT. Encoded protein: CATGPGSFGTDTQYF.

The chain employs TRBV3-1 and TRBJ1-2; no firm D call. V was pared by 1 base and J by 4 bases, with 7 bases between. The CDR3 length is 13 residues. Germline V gene sequence: CDR1 LGHDT, CDR2 YNNKEL (reference sequence). The CDR3 DNA reads TGTGCCAGCAGCCAAGTCACAGCCTATGGCTACACCTTC. As protein: CASSQVTAYGYTF.

V is TRBV7-9 and J is TRBJ2-3, with TRBD1 matching over 7 bases. Germline CDR1 reads SEHNR; CDR2 reads FQNEAQ (reference sequence). Losses at the gene ends were 8 bases for V and 5 bases for J; bases not matched to a gene: 4. CDR3 length: 12 amino acids. The CDR3 sequence is CASGRQGDTQYF. The DNA of the CDR3 is TGTGCCAGCGGACGACAGGGAGATACGCAGTATTTT.

The table lists this clonotype with many counts. The chain combines TRBV7-2 with TRBJ2-7; D is ambiguous. Germline CDR1 SGHTA, CDR2 FQGNSA. Trimming removed 1 base from V and 3 bases from J, with 10 bases in between. The CDR3 consists of 14 residues. Here the CDR3 reads CASSLGGSIYEQYF. The CDR3, as DNA: TGTGCCAGCAGCTTAGGGGGTAGTATCTACGAGCAGTACTTC.

In its sample, this clonotype was seen a few times. V gene TRBV25-1 combines with J gene TRBJ2-1, with 10 bases that match TRBD2. Germline CDR1 and CDR2: MGHDK and SYGVNS. Trimming cost V 2 bases and J 7 bases; bases outside gene matches: 2. CDR3 length equals 14 residues. The CDR3: CASSELAGENEQFF. The CDR3, as DNA: TGTGCCAGCAGTGAACTAGCGGGAGAGAATGAGCAGTTCTTC.

The chain carries TRBV3-1 and TRBJ1-2; D ambiguous. The ends were cut back, 0 bases at V and 6 bases at J, with 5 bases in the middle. This CDR3 region has 12 residues. Germline V CDR1 and CDR2: LGHDT, YNNKEL (reference sequence). The CDR3 spells CASSQDTNGYTF. CDR3 bases: TGTGCCAGCAGCCAAGACACTAATGGCTACACCTTC.

This clonotype was seen more than once but under ten times. The chain joins TRBV29-1 to TRBJ2-7; 8 bases line up with TRBD1. V trimming: 6 bases; J trimming: 10 bases; junction bases outside the gene matches: 17. CDR3 length: 14 residues. Germline values: CDR1 SQVTM, CDR2 ANQGSEA. As DNA, the CDR3 is TGCAGCGTCGAAAGGACAGGGTGGTCCGGTTCCCAGTACTTC. Its translation: CSVERTGWSGSQYF.